The T cell receptor beta chain under discussion was sequenced for a study of blood T cell repertoires in COVID-19. Original analysis: Scientists estimated how many nucleated cells there were by amplifying reference gene primers. Repertoires were generated with immunoSEQ multiplex PCR, while TCRdb's copy carries only in-frame clones and drops some. Clone size and the V and J calls come from that table; the DNA yielded D and trimming. Of 300,000 to 400,000 clones in the sample, approximately 90% were seen once. This clone was seen a handful of times. The junction had 10 bases not matched to a gene; V was cut back by 8 bases and J by 1 base. CDR1 and CDR2 (germline): SEHNR, FQNEAQ (reference sequence). The CDR3 runs to 15 residues. One Seattle source followed patients from active infection through their disease course.

The chain is built from TRBV7-9 and TRBJ1-1, with 7 bases aligning to TRBD1. The sample taken for sequencing was peripheral blood. This receptor was identified in a woman in her 30s with COVID-19, enrolled during active disease. The CDR3 nucleotides are TGTGCCAGCGAGACCCGGACAGGCAAGAACACTGAAGCTTTCTTT. Translating gives CASETRTGKNTEAFF. The full variable domain, its missing parts supplied by reference TRBV7-9 and TRBJ1-1, is DTGVSQNPRHKITKRGQNVTFRCDPISEHNRLYWYRQTLGQGPEFLTYFQNEAQLEKSRLLSDRFSAERPKGSFSTLEIQRTEQGDSAMYLCASETRTGKNTEAFFGQGTRLTVV.